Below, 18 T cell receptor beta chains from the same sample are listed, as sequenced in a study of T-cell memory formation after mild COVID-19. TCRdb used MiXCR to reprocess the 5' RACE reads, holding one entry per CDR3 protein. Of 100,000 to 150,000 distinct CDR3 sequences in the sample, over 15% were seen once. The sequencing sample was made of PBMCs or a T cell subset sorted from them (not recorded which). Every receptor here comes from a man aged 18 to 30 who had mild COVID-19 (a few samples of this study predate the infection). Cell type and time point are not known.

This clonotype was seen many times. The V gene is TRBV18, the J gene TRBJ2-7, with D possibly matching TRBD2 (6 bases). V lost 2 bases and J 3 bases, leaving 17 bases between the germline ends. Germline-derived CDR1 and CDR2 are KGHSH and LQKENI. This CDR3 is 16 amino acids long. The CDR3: CASSPSLGQGGYEQYF. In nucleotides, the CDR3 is TGTGCCAGCTCACCATCGCTAGGGCAGGGAGGCTACGAGCAGTACTTC.

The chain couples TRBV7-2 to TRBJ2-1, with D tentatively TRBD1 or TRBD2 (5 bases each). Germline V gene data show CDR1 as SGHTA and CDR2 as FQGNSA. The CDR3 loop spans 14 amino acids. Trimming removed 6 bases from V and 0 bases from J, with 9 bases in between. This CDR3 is CASRRGGSYNEQFF. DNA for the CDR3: TGTGCCAGCAGGAGGGGCGGCTCCTACAATGAGCAGTTCTTC. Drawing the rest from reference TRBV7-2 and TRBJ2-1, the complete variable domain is GAGVSQSPSNKVTEKGKDVELRCDPISGHTALYWYRQSLGQGLEFLIYFQGNSAPDKSGLPSDRFSAERTGGSVSTLTIQRTQQEDSAVYLCASRRGGSYNEQFFGPGTRLTVL.

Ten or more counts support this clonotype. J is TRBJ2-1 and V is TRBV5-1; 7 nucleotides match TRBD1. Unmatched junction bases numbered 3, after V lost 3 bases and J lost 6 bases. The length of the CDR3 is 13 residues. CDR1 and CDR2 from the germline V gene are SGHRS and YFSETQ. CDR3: CASSSGQANEQFF. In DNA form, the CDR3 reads TGCGCCAGCAGCTCAGGACAGGCCAATGAGCAGTTCTTC.

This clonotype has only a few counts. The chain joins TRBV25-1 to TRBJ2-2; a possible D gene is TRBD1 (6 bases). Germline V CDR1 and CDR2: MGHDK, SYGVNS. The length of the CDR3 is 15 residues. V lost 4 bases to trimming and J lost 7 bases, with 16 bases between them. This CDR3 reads CASSGLTGKVGELFF. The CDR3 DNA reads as TGTGCCAGCAGTGGGCTAACAGGGAAGGTCGGGGAGCTGTTTTTT.

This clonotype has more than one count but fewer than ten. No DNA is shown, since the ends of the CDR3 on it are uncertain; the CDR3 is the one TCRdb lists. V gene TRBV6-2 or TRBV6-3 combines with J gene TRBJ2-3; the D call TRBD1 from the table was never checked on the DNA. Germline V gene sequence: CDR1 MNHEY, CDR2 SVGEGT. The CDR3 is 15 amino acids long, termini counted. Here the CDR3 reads CASSYPVGTGSRWYF.

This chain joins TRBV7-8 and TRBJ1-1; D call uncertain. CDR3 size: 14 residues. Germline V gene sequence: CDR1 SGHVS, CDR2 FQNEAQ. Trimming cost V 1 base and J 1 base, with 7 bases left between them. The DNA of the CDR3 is TGTGCCAGCAGCTTAGGCATAAGGAACACTGAAGCTTTCTTT. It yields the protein CASSLGIRNTEAFF.

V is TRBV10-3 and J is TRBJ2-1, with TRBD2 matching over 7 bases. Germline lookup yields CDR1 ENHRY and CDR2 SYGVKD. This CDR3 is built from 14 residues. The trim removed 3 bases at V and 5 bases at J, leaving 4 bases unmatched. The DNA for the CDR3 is TGTGCCATCAGTGACCCTGGGGGGGACAATGAGCAGTTCTTC. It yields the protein CAISDPGGDNEQFF.

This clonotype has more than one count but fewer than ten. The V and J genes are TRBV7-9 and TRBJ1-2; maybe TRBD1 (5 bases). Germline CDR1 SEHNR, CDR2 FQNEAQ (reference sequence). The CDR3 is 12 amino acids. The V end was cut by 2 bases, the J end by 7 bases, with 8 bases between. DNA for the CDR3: TGTGCCAGCAGCTTACAGGGAAGTGGCTACACCTTC. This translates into CASSLQGSGYTF.

CDR3 sequence: CASSPGRELFF. The CDR3 DNA sequence: TGTGCCAGCAGCCCCGGGAGGGAGCTGTTTTTT. The chain couples TRBV7-3 to TRBJ2-2; weak D call: TRBD2 (5 bases). Germline values: CDR1 SGHTA, CDR2 FQGTGA. Trimming took off 5 bases at V and 9 bases at J, with 7 bases between the two ends. This CDR3 region has 11 residues. Using reference TRBV7-3 and TRBJ2-2 for the parts outside the CDR3, the full variable domain is GAGVSQTPSNKVTEKGKYVELRCDPISGHTALYWYRQSLGQGPEFLIYFQGTGAADDSGLPNDRFFAVRPEGSVSTLKIQRTERGDSAVYLCASSPGRELFFGEGSRLTVL.

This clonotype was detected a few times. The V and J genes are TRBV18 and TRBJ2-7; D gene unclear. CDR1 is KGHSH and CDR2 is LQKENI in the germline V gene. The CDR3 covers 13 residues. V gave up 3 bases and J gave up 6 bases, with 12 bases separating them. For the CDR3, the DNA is TGTGCCAGCTCACCTACGGTTACGGTCGAGCAGTACGTC. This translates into CASSPTVTVEQYV.

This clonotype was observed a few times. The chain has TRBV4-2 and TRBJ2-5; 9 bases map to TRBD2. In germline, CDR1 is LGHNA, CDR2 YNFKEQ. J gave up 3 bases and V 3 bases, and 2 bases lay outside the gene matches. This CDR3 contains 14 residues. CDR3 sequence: CASSQTSGEETQYF. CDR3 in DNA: TGTGCCAGCAGCCAGACTAGCGGAGAAGAGACCCAGTACTTC.

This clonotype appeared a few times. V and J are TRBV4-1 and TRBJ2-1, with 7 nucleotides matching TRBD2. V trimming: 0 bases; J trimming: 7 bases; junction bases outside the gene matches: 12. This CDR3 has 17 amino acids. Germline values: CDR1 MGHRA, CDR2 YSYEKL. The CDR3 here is CASSQDHETSQRNEQFF. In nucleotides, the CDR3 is TGCGCCAGCAGCCAAGATCACGAGACTAGCCAGCGTAATGAGCAGTTCTTC.

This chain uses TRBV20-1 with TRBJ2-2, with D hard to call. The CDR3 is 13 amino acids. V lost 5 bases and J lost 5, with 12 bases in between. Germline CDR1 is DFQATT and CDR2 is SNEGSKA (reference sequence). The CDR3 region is CSASSPETGELFF. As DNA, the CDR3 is TGCAGTGCTTCTTCCCCGGAGACCGGGGAGCTGTTTTTT.

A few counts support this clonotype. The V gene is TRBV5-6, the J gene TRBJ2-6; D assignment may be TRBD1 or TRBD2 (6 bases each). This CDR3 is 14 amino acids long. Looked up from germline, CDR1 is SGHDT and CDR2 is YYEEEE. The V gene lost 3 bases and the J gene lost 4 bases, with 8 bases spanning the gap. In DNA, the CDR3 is TGTGCCAGCAGCTGGGGGGCCGGGGCCAACGTCCTGACTTTC. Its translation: CASSWGAGANVLTF.

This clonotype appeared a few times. CDR3 amino acids: CASSPRGQDDYGYTF. CDR3 nucleotide sequence: TGTGCCAGCAGCCCGAGAGGGCAGGACGACTATGGCTACACCTTC. V and J are TRBV7-6 and TRBJ1-2; no definite D call. Germline V gene sequence: CDR1 SGHVS, CDR2 FNYEAQ. The CDR3 length is 15 residues. V was clipped by 5 bases and J by 3 bases, with 16 bases between them.

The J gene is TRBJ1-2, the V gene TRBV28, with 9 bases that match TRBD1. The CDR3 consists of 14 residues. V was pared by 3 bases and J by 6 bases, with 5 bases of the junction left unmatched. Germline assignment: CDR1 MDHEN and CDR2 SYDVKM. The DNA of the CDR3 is TGTGCCAGCAGTTTGACCACAGGGGGCAATGGCTACACCTTC. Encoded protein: CASSLTTGGNGYTF.

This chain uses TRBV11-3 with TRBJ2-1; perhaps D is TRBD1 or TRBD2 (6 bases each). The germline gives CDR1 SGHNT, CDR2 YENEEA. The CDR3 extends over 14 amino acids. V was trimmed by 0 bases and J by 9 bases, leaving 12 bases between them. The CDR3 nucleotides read TGTGCCAGCAGCTTAGATCGCGAGGGGGGTGAGCAGTTCTTC. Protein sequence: CASSLDREGGEQFF. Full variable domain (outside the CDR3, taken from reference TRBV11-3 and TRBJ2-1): EAGVVQSPRYKIIEKKQPVAFWCNPISGHNTLYWYLQNLGQGPELLIRYENEEAVDDSQLPKDRFSAERLKGVDSTLKIQPAELGDSAVYLCASSLDREGGEQFFGPGTRLTVL.

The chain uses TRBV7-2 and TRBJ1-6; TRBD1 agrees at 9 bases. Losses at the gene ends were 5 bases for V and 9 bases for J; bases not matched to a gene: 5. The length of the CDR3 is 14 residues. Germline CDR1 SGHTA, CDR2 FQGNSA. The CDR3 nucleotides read TGTGCCAGCAGCCAGGGACAGGGAGGTTCACCCCTCCACTTT. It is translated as CASSQGQGGSPLHF.